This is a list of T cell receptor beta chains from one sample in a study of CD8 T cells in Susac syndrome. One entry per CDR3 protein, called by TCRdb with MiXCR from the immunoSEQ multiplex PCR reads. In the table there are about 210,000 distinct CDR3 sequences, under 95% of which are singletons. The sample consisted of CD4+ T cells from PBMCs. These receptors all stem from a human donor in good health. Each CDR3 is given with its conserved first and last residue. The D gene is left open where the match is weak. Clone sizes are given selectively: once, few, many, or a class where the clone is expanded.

CDR3nt: TGCAGCGTTGAAGATGTGGGTGAAGCTTTCTTT; CDR3aa: CSVEDVGEAFF; j_gene: TRBJ1-1; abundance: -; v_gene: TRBV29-1; d_gene: -
CDR3nt: TGTGCCAGTACCCTGGGACGGACCATCTCTGGAAACACCATATATTTT; CDR3aa: CASTLGRTISGNTIYF; j_gene: TRBJ1-3; abundance: -; v_gene: TRBV19; d_gene: -
CDR3nt: TGTGCCAGCAGTTTACTCGACGGTTCGGCTTTCTTT; CDR3aa: CASSLLDGSAFF; j_gene: TRBJ1-1; abundance: -; v_gene: TRBV28; d_gene: -
CDR3nt: TGTGCCAGCAGTCGGGACAGGGGTAATTCACCCCTCCACTTT; CDR3aa: CASSRDRGNSPLHF; j_gene: TRBJ1-6; abundance: -; v_gene: TRBV28; d_gene: TRBD1
CDR3nt: TGTGCCAGCAGCCCAATCAAACACAGCCGGCGGCCAAATTCACCCCTCCACTTT; CDR3aa: CASSPIKHSRRPNSPLHF; j_gene: TRBJ1-6; abundance: -; v_gene: TRBV7-2; d_gene: -
CDR3nt: TGTGCCAGCAGCCCAACAGGGTTTCTCAATGAGCAGTTCTTC; CDR3aa: CASSPTGFLNEQFF; j_gene: TRBJ2-1; abundance: -; v_gene: TRBV7-8; d_gene: -
CDR3nt: TGTGCCAGTACTTTAAGGTGGATGAACACTGAAGCTTTCTTT; CDR3aa: CASTLRWMNTEAFF; j_gene: TRBJ1-1; abundance: -; v_gene: TRBV19; d_gene: -
CDR3nt: TGTGCCAGCAGCCCGGGGGCGGGAGGTAATTCACCCCTCCACTTT; CDR3aa: CASSPGAGGNSPLHF; j_gene: TRBJ1-6; abundance: few; v_gene: TRBV7-2; d_gene: -
CDR3nt: TGCGCCAGCAGCTCCCCGTCGAGGACAGGCGTCCAAGAGACCCAGTACTTC; CDR3aa: CASSSPSRTGVQETQYF; j_gene: TRBJ2-5; abundance: -; v_gene: TRBV5-1; d_gene: TRBD1
CDR3nt: TGTGCCAGCATCTCGGCTAACTATGGCTACACCTTC; CDR3aa: CASISANYGYTF; j_gene: TRBJ1-2; abundance: -; v_gene: TRBV2; d_gene: -
CDR3nt: TGTGCCAGCAGTCCCACAGACAGGGAGTCAACGCAGTATTTT; CDR3aa: CASSPTDRESTQYF; j_gene: TRBJ2-3; abundance: -; v_gene: TRBV28; d_gene: TRBD1
CDR3nt: TGTGCCAGCAGTCGTGGGGTCACAGATACGCAGTATTTT; CDR3aa: CASSRGVTDTQYF; j_gene: TRBJ2-3; abundance: -; v_gene: TRBV12-3/TRBV12-4; d_gene: -
CDR3nt: TGTGCCACCAGTGACTCTCTAGGCGGGGGGGTTTACAATGAGCAGTTCTTC; CDR3aa: CATSDSLGGGVYNEQFF; j_gene: TRBJ2-1; abundance: -; v_gene: TRBV24-1; d_gene: TRBD2
CDR3nt: TGCAGCGCGACTACGGGAAAGGGGGGTGGCTATGGCTACACCTTC; CDR3aa: CSATTGKGGGYGYTF; j_gene: TRBJ1-2; abundance: -; v_gene: TRBV29-1; d_gene: -